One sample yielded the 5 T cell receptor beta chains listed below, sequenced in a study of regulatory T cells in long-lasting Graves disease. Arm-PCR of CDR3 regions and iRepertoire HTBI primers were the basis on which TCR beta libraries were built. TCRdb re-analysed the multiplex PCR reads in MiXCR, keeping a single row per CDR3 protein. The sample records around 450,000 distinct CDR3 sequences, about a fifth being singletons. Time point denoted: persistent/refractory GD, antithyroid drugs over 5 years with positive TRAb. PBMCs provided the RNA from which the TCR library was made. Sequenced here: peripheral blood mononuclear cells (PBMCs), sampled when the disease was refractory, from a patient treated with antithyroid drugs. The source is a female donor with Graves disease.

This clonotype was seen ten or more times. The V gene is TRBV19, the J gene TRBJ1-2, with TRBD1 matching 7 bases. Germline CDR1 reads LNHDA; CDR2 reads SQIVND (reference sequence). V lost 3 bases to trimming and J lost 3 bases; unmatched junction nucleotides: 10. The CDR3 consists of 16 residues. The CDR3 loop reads CASSIRQGGDYYGYTF. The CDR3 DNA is TGTGCCAGTAGTATCCGACAGGGAGGGGACTACTATGGCTACACCTTC.

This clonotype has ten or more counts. The CDR3 protein is CASSSPGSFYGYTF. In DNA form, the CDR3 reads TGTGCCAGCAGTTCCCCAGGGTCATTCTATGGCTACACCTTC. This sequence joins TRBV27 and TRBJ1-2; D is perhaps TRBD1 (5 bases). V shed 4 bases and J shed 4 bases, with 13 bases lying between them. The germline CDR1 and CDR2 sequences are MNHEY and SMNVEV (reference sequence). CDR3 length equals 14 residues.

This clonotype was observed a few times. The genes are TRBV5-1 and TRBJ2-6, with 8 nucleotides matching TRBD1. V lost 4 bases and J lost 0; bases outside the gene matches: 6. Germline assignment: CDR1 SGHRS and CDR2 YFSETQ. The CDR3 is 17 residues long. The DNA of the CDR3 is TGCGCCAGCAGCGTAGGACAGGGCCGCTCTGGGGCCAACGTCCTGACTTTC. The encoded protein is CASSVGQGRSGANVLTF.

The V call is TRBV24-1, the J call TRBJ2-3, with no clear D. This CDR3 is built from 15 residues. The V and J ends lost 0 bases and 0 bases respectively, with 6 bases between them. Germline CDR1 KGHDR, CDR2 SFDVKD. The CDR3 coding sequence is TGTGCCACCAGTGATTTGGCCGACAGCACAGATACGCAGTATTTT. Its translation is CATSDLADSTDTQYF.

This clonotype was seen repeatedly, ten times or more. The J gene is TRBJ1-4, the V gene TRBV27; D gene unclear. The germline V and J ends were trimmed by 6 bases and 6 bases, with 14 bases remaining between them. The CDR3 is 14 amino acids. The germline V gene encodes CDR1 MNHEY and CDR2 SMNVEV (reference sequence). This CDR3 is CASSERFGDEKLFF. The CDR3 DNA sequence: TGTGCCAGCAGCGAACGGTTCGGGGATGAAAAACTGTTTTTT. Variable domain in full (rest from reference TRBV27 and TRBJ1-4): EAQVTQNPRYLITVTGKKLTVTCSQNMNHEYMSWYRQDPGLGLRQIYYSMNVEVTDKGDVPEGYKVSRKEKRNFPLILESPSPNQTSLYFCASSERFGDEKLFFGSGTQLSVL.